This T cell receptor beta chain derives from a study of blood T cell repertoires in COVID-19. Clones were read by immunoSEQ multiplex PCR, and TCRdb kept only the in-frame ones, dropping some. The sample consists of about 130,000 clones, about 80% of them appearing once. Trimming shortened V by 6 bases and J by 0 bases, and 19 bases separated the two germline ends. The CDR3 has 17 amino acids. Looked up from germline, CDR1 is SGHNT and CDR2 is YYREEE (reference sequence). V gene TRBV5-4 combines with J gene TRBJ1-3; D might be TRBD1 (5 bases). This clonotype was sampled from a middle-aged man who had recovered from COVID-19. Source material: PBMCs or T cells enriched from blood (not recorded which). In DNA form, the CDR3 reads TGTGCCAGCACAGTCACGTCCGGGGGGTACTCTGGAAACACCATATATTTT. This encodes CASTVTSGGYSGNTIYF.